Below, 20 T cell receptor beta chains from the same sample are listed, as sequenced in a study of T cell changes during pregnancy in multiple sclerosis. Data came from immunoSEQ multiplex PCR; TCRdb stores just in-frame clones and leaves some out. The sample gives over 60,000 clones, about 96% of which show up once; under 2.5% is in the top ten. Sequenced material: CD8+ T cells from peripheral blood mononuclear cells, taken after pregnancy. The receptors originated from a female donor with multiple sclerosis, enrolled in a pregnancy study.

This clone was seen just once. The V gene is TRBV19, the J gene TRBJ1-5; 8 bases are a match to TRBD1. The germline CDR1 and CDR2 sequences are LNHDA and SQIVND (reference sequence). V shed 7 bases and J 4 bases; nucleotides not matched to a gene: 6. The CDR3 runs 14 residues. The CDR3 coding sequence is TGTGCCAGTACCCCGGGACAGGCGAATCAGCCCCAGCATTTT. Its translation: CASTPGQANQPQHF.

The genes are TRBV29-1 and TRBJ1-2; D might be TRBD1 (5 bases). The CDR3 has 13 residues. V lost 7 bases and J lost 4, with 16 bases in between. Germline V gives CDR1 SQVTM, CDR2 ANQGSEA. CDR3 nucleotide sequence: TGCAGCGCCCAGGGTGGGGATAGCTATGGCTACACCTTC. It translates to CSAQGGDSYGYTF.

The chain employs TRBV6-6 and TRBJ1-5; perhaps TRBD1 as D (5 bases). CDR3 size: 14 residues. The germline V gene has CDR1 MNHNY and CDR2 SVGAGI (reference sequence). Trimming took 5 bases from V and 4 from J, leaving 12 bases between them. The DNA of the CDR3 is TGTGCCAGCAGTCCCGGGGGGGGGAATCAGCCCCAGCATTTT. This gives the protein CASSPGGGNQPQHF.

The chain joins TRBV7-6 to TRBJ2-3; TRBD2 aligns across 10 bases. In germline, CDR1 is SGHVS, CDR2 FNYEAQ. V gave up 0 bases and J gave up 1 base; unmatched junction bases: 7. The CDR3 contains 18 residues. The CDR3 bases are TGTGCCAGCAGCTTAGCGGTCCTAGCGGGAGTTGGCACAGATACGCAGTATTTT. It yields the protein CASSLAVLAGVGTDTQYF.

The chain is built from TRBV7-9 and TRBJ2-7; 11 nucleotides agree with TRBD2. After removal of 4 bases from V and 3 bases from J, the junction contained 2 bases not matched to a gene. Per germline, CDR1 SEHNR and CDR2 FQNEAQ (reference sequence). This CDR3 has 14 residues. In DNA, the CDR3 is TGTGCCAGCAGCTCTAGCGGGAGGTTCTACGAGCAGTACTTC. Its translation is CASSSSGRFYEQYF. The full variable domain, its missing parts supplied by reference TRBV7-9 and TRBJ2-7, is DTGVSQNPRHKITKRGQNVTFRCDPISEHNRLYWYRQTLGQGPEFLTYFQNEAQLEKSRLLSDRFSAERPKGSFSTLEIQRTEQGDSAMYLCASSSSGRFYEQYFGPGTRLTVT.

This rearrangement joins TRBV5-1 to TRBJ2-1, with unresolved D. Trimming pared 2 bases from V and 9 bases from J, leaving 6 bases between. Germline values: CDR1 SGHRS, CDR2 YFSETQ. CDR3 length: 11 residues. CDR3: CASSFGGEQFF. The CDR3 DNA is TGCGCCAGCAGCTTCGGTGGTGAGCAGTTCTTC.

The rearrangement joins TRBV11-2 to TRBJ2-1; TRBD2 agrees at 11 bases. Unmatched junction bases numbered 8, after V lost 5 bases and J lost 5 bases. The V gene's germline CDR1 is SGHAT and CDR2 FQNNGV. This CDR3 contains 16 residues. Here the CDR3 reads CASSLLRGLADNEQFF. The DNA of the CDR3 is TGTGCCAGCAGCCTCCTTCGGGGACTAGCGGACAATGAGCAGTTCTTC. Using reference TRBV11-2 and TRBJ2-1 for the parts outside the CDR3, the full variable domain is EAGVAQSPRYKIIEKRQSVAFWCNPISGHATLYWYQQILGQGPKLLIQFQNNGVVDDSQLPKDRFSAERLKGVDSTLKIQPAKLEDSAVYLCASSLLRGLADNEQFFGPGTRLTVL.

The CDR3 DNA follows: TGCGCCAGCAGCTCACCTGGTGGTGGTGGGAGGGCCCTCGTGGACGAGCAGTACTTC. This gives the protein CASSSPGGGGRALVDEQYF. V gene TRBV5-1 combines with J gene TRBJ2-7, with 7 nucleotides matching TRBD2. Germline trimming cut 3 bases from V and 5 bases from J; bases unmatched to any gene: 23. There are 19 residues in the CDR3. The germline CDR1 and CDR2 sequences are SGHRS and YFSETQ.

The V call is TRBV6-6, the J call TRBJ1-1; D is possibly TRBD1 (6 bases). Germline CDR1 MNHNY, CDR2 SVGAGI (reference sequence). The CDR3 sequence is 14 residues long. V lost 2 bases and J 3 bases, leaving 10 bases between the germline ends. The chain's CDR3 is CASSYPSGDTEAFF. The CDR3 coding sequence is TGTGCCAGCAGTTACCCCTCAGGGGACACTGAAGCTTTCTTT.

The chain carries TRBV9 and TRBJ2-5, with D possibly being TRBD1 (6 bases). Trimming pared 4 bases from V and 1 base from J, leaving 14 bases between. The germline V gene has CDR1 SGDLS and CDR2 YYNGEE. The CDR3 sequence is 15 residues long. CDR3 coding DNA: TGTGCCAGCAGCCCCAGAGGGGGTCCCCAAGAGACCCAGTACTTC. It encodes CASSPRGGPQETQYF.

V and J are TRBV5-6 and TRBJ1-1; possible D gene TRBD1, 5 bases. The CDR3 extends over 14 amino acids. V was trimmed by 1 base and J by 1 base, leaving 8 bases between them. Germline V gene lookup returns CDR1 SGHDT and CDR2 YYEEEE. CDR3 nucleotide sequence: TGTGCCAGCAGCTTGTGGGGGGGGAACACTGAAGCTTTCTTT. The encoded protein is CASSLWGGNTEAFF.

This chain joins TRBV2 and TRBJ1-1, with D possibly being TRBD1 (5 bases). This CDR3 is 19 amino acids long. In germline, CDR1 is SNHLY, CDR2 FYNNEI. Trimming removed 0 bases from V and 0 bases from J, with 20 bases in between. The CDR3 loop is CASSEAGWGGEGVNTEAFF. The CDR3 bases are TGTGCCAGCAGTGAAGCGGGCTGGGGAGGGGAGGGAGTGAACACTGAAGCTTTCTTT.

The chain employs TRBV4-2 and TRBJ2-1; 8 bases are shared with TRBD1. V shed 0 bases, J shed 3 bases, and the junction held 7 bases outside the gene matches. CDR3 length: 17 residues. Looked up from germline, CDR1 is LGHNA and CDR2 is YNFKEQ. CDR3 loop: CASSQDPGGTGYNEQFF. CDR3 coding DNA: TGTGCCAGCAGCCAAGACCCTGGGGGGACAGGCTACAATGAGCAGTTCTTC.

The chain carries TRBV7-6 and TRBJ2-1; TRBD2 matches at 11 bases. This CDR3 is 16 amino acids long. The germline V gene has CDR1 SGHVS and CDR2 FNYEAQ. V lost 2 bases and J lost 8; bases outside the gene matches: 8. CDR3 loop: CASSLSLAGGLDEQFF. CDR3 sequence (DNA): TGTGCCAGCAGCTTATCCTTAGCGGGAGGGTTAGATGAGCAGTTCTTC.

The CDR3 coding sequence is TGTGCCAGCAGCTCTATCCCCGCTAGCCCAGATACGCAGTATTTT. It specifies CASSSIPASPDTQYF. The chain couples TRBV27 to TRBJ2-3, with a weak D call TRBD2 (5 bases). The CDR3 has 15 amino acids. V was trimmed by 6 bases and J by 4 bases, leaving 17 bases between them. The germline CDR1 and CDR2 sequences are MNHEY and SMNVEV (reference sequence).

The chain has TRBV6-6 and TRBJ2-3; unclear D gene. Germline CDR1 is MNHNY and CDR2 is SVGAGI (reference sequence). The CDR3 is made up of 15 amino acids. The V gene lost 4 bases and the J gene lost 0 bases, with 11 bases spanning the gap. The CDR3 DNA sequence: TGTGCCAGCAGTTGGGCAGGCACTAGCACAGATACGCAGTATTTT. Translated: CASSWAGTSTDTQYF.

A single count supports this clone. The gene calls are TRBV7-2 and TRBJ2-5, with D unresolved. Trimming cost V 5 bases and J 3 bases, with 13 bases left between them. CDR1 and CDR2 from the germline V gene are SGHTA and FQGNSA. This CDR3 is 14 amino acids long. CDR3 DNA: TGTGCCAGCAGCAGAAACCGCGGCGAAGAGACCCAGTACTTC. It yields the protein CASSRNRGEETQYF.

This clone has a single count. The chain carries TRBV27 and TRBJ1-2; D unclear. The germline V gene encodes CDR1 MNHEY and CDR2 SMNVEV (reference sequence). This CDR3 comprises 13 residues. V was clipped by 3 bases and J by 8 bases, with 13 bases between them. This CDR3 is CASSFGPTSGYTF. The CDR3 DNA reads as TGTGCCAGCAGTTTCGGTCCGACATCCGGCTACACCTTC.

The chain links TRBV14 to TRBJ2-4; TRBD2 aligns across 10 bases. CDR1 and CDR2 from the germline V gene are SGHDN and FVKESK. V lost 1 base to trimming and J lost 6 bases; unmatched junction nucleotides: 0. The CDR3 runs to 14 residues. The CDR3 here is CASSQGLAGNIQYF. In DNA form, the CDR3 reads TGTGCCAGCAGCCAAGGACTAGCGGGAAACATTCAGTACTTC.

The chain joins TRBV28 to TRBJ2-7; perhaps TRBD1 as D (6 bases). CDR1 MDHEN and CDR2 SYDVKM come from the germline V gene. CDR3 length equals 14 residues. V was shortened by 5 bases and J by 0 bases, with 11 bases between the two germline ends. The CDR3 DNA sequence: TGTGCCAGCAGTCACAGGGTCCCCTCCTACGAGCAGTACTTC. It yields the protein CASSHRVPSYEQYF.